The 29 T cell receptor beta chains reported below all come from one sample, sequenced in a study of Ad26.COV2.S vaccination and SARS-CoV-2 variants. Assay used: immunoSEQ multiplex PCR; TCRdb lists only in-frame clones, some missing. The data show around 500,000 clones, 80% to 90% seen once. Treatment: roughly 19 received Ad26.COV2.S at low or high dose, single or two shots; several received placebo; per-sample allocation not given. Collection of the samples took place on day 63 after the first injection of vaccine or placebo. The source material was peripheral blood, sampled in a trial of Ad26.COV2.S vaccine versus placebo. The receptors here all came from a person aged 18-60 years who received the Ad26.COV2.S COVID-19 vaccine or a placebo.

The chain has TRBV9 and TRBJ2-1; D is ambiguous. The length of the CDR3 is 14 residues. Germline V gene sequence: CDR1 SGDLS, CDR2 YYNGEE. V lost 4 bases, J lost 4 bases, and 12 bases lay in between. The CDR3 region has the DNA TGTGCCAGCAGCCCCTCTGGAGCGTACAATGAGCAGTTCTTC. Translating gives CASSPSGAYNEQFF.

The rearrangement links TRBV9 to TRBJ2-5; 7 bases are a match to TRBD1. Trimming took 3 bases from V and 2 from J; bases not matched to a gene: 13. The CDR3 is 17 residues long. CDR1 and CDR2 from the germline V gene are SGDLS and YYNGEE. CDR3 nucleotide sequence: TGTGCCAGCAGCGGACTAAGCGGCCCCAGGGGGCAAGAGACCCAGTACTTC. Its translation: CASSGLSGPRGQETQYF.

This clone was detected only once. Other DNA sequences of this sample code for an identical CDR3. V is TRBV7-9 and J is TRBJ1-3, with TRBD1 matching over 8 bases. Germline V gene lookup returns CDR1 SEHNR and CDR2 FQNEAQ (reference sequence). J gave up 1 base and V 0 bases, and 5 bases lay outside the gene matches. The CDR3 contains 17 residues. The CDR3 loop is CASSLAGTGGSGNTIYF. CDR3 DNA: TGTGCCAGCAGCTTAGCCGGGACAGGCGGATCTGGAAACACCATATATTTT.

This chain joins TRBV5-1 and TRBJ2-4, with D perhaps matching TRBD1 or TRBD2 (5 bases each). Germline CDR1 SGHRS, CDR2 YFSETQ. V was trimmed by 0 bases and J by 0 bases, leaving 10 bases between them. CDR3 length: 16 residues. The CDR3: CASSLGDRLAKNIQYF. DNA for the CDR3: TGCGCCAGCAGCTTGGGGGACCGACTAGCCAAAAACATTCAGTACTTC.

This chain connects TRBV5-1 to TRBJ1-6; D gene unclear. This CDR3 is 14 amino acids long. V shed 0 bases and J shed 5 bases, with 6 bases lying between them. Germline V gives CDR1 SGHRS, CDR2 YFSETQ. In nucleotides, the CDR3 is TGCGCCAGCAGCTTGGCCAGCAATAATTCACCCCTCCACTTT. This translates into CASSLASNNSPLHF.

Here the CDR3 DNA reads TGTGCCATATTGGACCTATACAATGAGCAGTTCTTC. Translated, it gives CAILDLYNEQFF. The chain is built from TRBV7-9 and TRBJ2-1, with D unclear. Germline-derived CDR1 and CDR2 are SEHNR and FQNEAQ (reference sequence). This CDR3 comprises 12 residues. V was trimmed by 10 bases and J by 4 bases, leaving 11 bases between them.

The rearrangement uses TRBV18 and TRBJ1-5, with no clear D. The CDR3 loop spans 13 amino acids. V was clipped by 4 bases and J by 5 bases, with 9 bases between them. From germline, CDR1 is KGHSH and CDR2 LQKENI. The CDR3 DNA is TGTGCCAGCTCACTAACCAGAGATCAGCCCCAGCATTTT. This codes for CASSLTRDQPQHF.

The gene calls are TRBV6-5 and TRBJ1-5, with 7 bases matching TRBD1. In germline, CDR1 is MNHEY, CDR2 SVGAGI. The CDR3 consists of 14 residues. V shed 6 bases and J 0 bases; nucleotides not matched to a gene: 2. The CDR3 sequence: CASRGTVSNQPQHF. The CDR3 DNA is TGTGCCAGCAGAGGGACAGTTAGCAATCAGCCCCAGCATTTT.

The V and J genes are TRBV6-5 and TRBJ2-1; D is possibly TRBD2 (5 bases). CDR1 is MNHEY, CDR2 SVGAGI, per germline. V lost 0 bases to trimming and J lost 0 bases, with 9 bases between them. The CDR3 is made up of 16 amino acids. CDR3 sequence (DNA): TGTGCCAGCAGTTACTCGTCTCGGGGCTCCTACAATGAGCAGTTCTTC. As protein: CASSYSSRGSYNEQFF.

This chain joins TRBV29-1 and TRBJ2-7, with a possible D match to TRBD2 (6 bases). The length of the CDR3 is 13 residues. Germline CDR1 is SQVTM and CDR2 is ANQGSEA. Trimming removed 7 bases from V and 7 bases from J, with 20 bases in between. CDR3 protein: CSARDHKAGEQYF. The CDR3 DNA is TGCAGCGCCAGGGACCATAAGGCGGGGGAGCAGTACTTC.

The chain is built from TRBV28 and TRBJ2-7; D might be TRBD1 (5 bases). This CDR3 is 16 amino acids long. V was shortened by 3 bases and J by 4 bases, with 19 bases between the two germline ends. Germline CDR1 reads MDHEN; CDR2 reads SYDVKM. The CDR3 reads CASSFYPRQGDYEQYF. As DNA, the CDR3 is TGTGCCAGCAGTTTCTACCCCCGGCAGGGCGATTACGAGCAGTACTTC.

The genes are TRBV28 and TRBJ2-1, with 8 nucleotides matching TRBD1. The CDR3 is 13 amino acids. CDR1 and CDR2 from the germline V gene are MDHEN and SYDVKM. The V segment lost 5 bases and the J segment 13 bases; nucleotides outside the gene matches: 10. The CDR3 DNA is TGTGCCAGCAGTCGGGGCAGGGGGCGCGAACAGTTCTTC. Its translation is CASSRGRGREQFF.

The chain is built from TRBV19 and TRBJ1-5, with D perhaps TRBD1 (6 bases). There are 14 residues in the CDR3. With 3 bases removed from V and 7 bases from J, the gap between germline ends came to 13 bases. Germline assignment: CDR1 LNHDA and CDR2 SQIVND (reference sequence). CDR3 sequence: CASSIVWGRQPQHF. As DNA, the CDR3 is TGTGCCAGTAGTATCGTCTGGGGGCGGCAGCCCCAGCATTTT.

V and J are TRBV5-5 and TRBJ1-5, with D possibly being TRBD1 (6 bases). The CDR3 covers 16 residues. The germline V gene encodes CDR1 SGHKS and CDR2 YYEKEE (reference sequence). The ends were cut back, 0 bases at V and 1 base at J, with 11 bases in the middle. The CDR3 is CASSLGRGNSNQPQHF. The DNA for the CDR3 is TGTGCCAGCAGCTTGGGGAGGGGGAACAGCAATCAGCCCCAGCATTTT.

The rearrangement links TRBV27 to TRBJ2-7; TRBD1 matches 9 bases. CDR3 length equals 14 residues. The germline V gene has CDR1 MNHEY and CDR2 SMNVEV (reference sequence). Unmatched junction bases numbered 8, after V lost 8 bases and J lost 3 bases. This CDR3 is CASGQGLRGYEQYF. The DNA for the CDR3 is TGTGCCAGCGGACAGGGGCTCAGAGGCTACGAGCAGTACTTC.

The chain carries TRBV28 and TRBJ1-5, with no clear D. Trimming cost V 6 bases and J 6 bases, with 12 bases left between them. The CDR3 runs to 13 residues. Germline assignment: CDR1 MDHEN and CDR2 SYDVKM. The CDR3 loop is CASRPDPAQPQHF. CDR3 nucleotide sequence: TGTGCCAGCAGACCCGATCCAGCTCAGCCCCAGCATTTT.

V usage is TRBV19 and J usage is TRBJ2-7; tentative D call: TRBD2 (6 bases). V shed 5 bases and J shed 0 bases, with 11 bases lying between them. This CDR3 comprises 14 residues. CDR1 and CDR2 (germline): LNHDA, SQIVND (reference sequence). The CDR3 nucleotides read TGTGCCAGTAGTGGGACTTCACGCTCCTACGAGCAGTACTTC. Amino acid sequence: CASSGTSRSYEQYF.

The chain carries TRBV12-3 or TRBV12-4 and TRBJ1-1, with a weak D call TRBD1 (5 bases). V was trimmed by 3 bases and J by 4 bases, leaving 9 bases between them. The CDR3 has 13 residues. This CDR3 is CASSFPGTTEAFF. Written as DNA, the CDR3 is TGTGCCAGCAGTTTTCCCGGGACCACTGAAGCTTTCTTT.

The chain carries TRBV3-1 (or the pseudogene TRBV3-2) and TRBJ2-5; 11 positions match TRBD2. V trimming: 4 bases; J trimming: 7 bases; junction bases outside the gene matches: 8. CDR1 and CDR2 from the germline V gene are LGHDT and YNNKEL (reference sequence). The CDR3 has 15 amino acids. The CDR3 sequence: CASSPGLAVKGTQYF. DNA of the CDR3: TGTGCCAGCAGCCCGGGACTAGCGGTAAAAGGGACCCAGTACTTC.

This clone was picked up one time. The chain couples TRBV13 to TRBJ2-7, with TRBD2 matching 11 bases. Germline V gene sequence: CDR1 PRHDT, CDR2 FYEKMQ (reference sequence). V trimming: 0 bases; J trimming: 6 bases; junction bases outside the gene matches: 7. CDR3 length: 16 residues. In nucleotides, the CDR3 is TGTGCCAGCAGCTTAGGCGAACTAGCGGGAGCTTCCGAGCAGTACTTC. It encodes CASSLGELAGASEQYF.

This chain joins TRBV4-1 and TRBJ1-2; TRBD1 agrees at 7 bases. V lost 1 base and J lost 4; bases outside the gene matches: 6. The CDR3 runs 15 residues. Germline V gene lookup returns CDR1 MGHRA and CDR2 YSYEKL. DNA of the CDR3: TGCGCCAGCAGCCAAGCGACAGGGTTTGCCTATGGCTACACCTTC. Its translation is CASSQATGFAYGYTF.

The chain carries TRBV7-2 and TRBJ2-7; D perhaps matches TRBD2 (6 bases). The CDR3 is 16 residues long. Trimming removed 0 bases from V and 2 bases from J, with 14 bases in between. CDR1 is SGHTA and CDR2 is FQGNSA in the germline V gene. The CDR3 loop is CASSLAASSVTYEQYF. The CDR3 DNA is TGTGCCAGCAGCTTAGCCGCCTCTAGCGTAACCTACGAGCAGTACTTC. The variable domain in full, with the rest retrieved from reference TRBV7-2 and TRBJ2-7, is GAGVSQSPSNKVTEKGKDVELRCDPISGHTALYWYRQSLGQGLEFLIYFQGNSAPDKSGLPSDRFSAERTGGSVSTLTIQRTQQEDSAVYLCASSLAASSVTYEQYFGPGTRLTVT.

The table lists this clone with a few counts. The chain recombines TRBV6-5 with TRBJ2-2, with 7 nucleotides matching TRBD1. The germline gives CDR1 MNHEY, CDR2 SVGAGI. The CDR3 length is 14 residues. Losses at the gene ends were 4 bases for V and 3 bases for J; bases not matched to a gene: 2. The CDR3 protein is CASSLTGDTGELFF. DNA of the CDR3: TGTGCCAGCAGTTTAACAGGGGACACCGGGGAGCTGTTTTTT.

This clone occurred once. The chain recombines TRBV4-2 with TRBJ1-2; perhaps TRBD1 as D (6 bases). Germline V gene sequence: CDR1 LGHNA, CDR2 YNFKEQ. The CDR3 loop spans 15 amino acids. The ends were cut back, 1 base at V and 1 base at J, with 10 bases in the middle. CDR3: CASSQVGGGNYGYTF. The CDR3 coding sequence is TGTGCCAGCAGCCAAGTGGGGGGCGGTAACTATGGCTACACCTTC.

The chain carries TRBV19 and TRBJ1-5; 7 nucleotides align to TRBD1. Germline values: CDR1 LNHDA, CDR2 SQIVND (reference sequence). The CDR3 totals 16 residues. Unmatched junction bases numbered 8, after V lost 1 base and J lost 5 bases. CDR3 region: CASSIGAGGGHQPQHF. The CDR3 DNA reads TGTGCCAGTAGTATAGGGGCAGGGGGGGGTCATCAGCCCCAGCATTTT.

This chain connects TRBV27 to TRBJ1-5; D remains ambiguous. CDR1 is MNHEY, CDR2 SMNVEV, per germline (reference sequence). V was pared by 0 bases and J by 6 bases, with 12 bases between. The CDR3 has 15 residues. The DNA for the CDR3 is TGTGCCAGCAGTTTATCCTCCGGGGTGGGTCAGCCCCAGCATTTT. It specifies CASSLSSGVGQPQHF.

V is TRBV9 and J is TRBJ2-1; D gene unclear. The CDR3 totals 15 residues. Germline V gene data show CDR1 as SGDLS and CDR2 as YYNGEE. Trimming removed 3 bases at V and 5 bases at J, with 15 bases between. The CDR3 loop reads CASSGWTELNNEQFF. The CDR3 coding sequence is TGTGCCAGCAGCGGGTGGACCGAGTTAAACAATGAGCAGTTCTTC.

The V call is TRBV24-1, the J call TRBJ2-3; D ambiguous. The CDR3 runs to 13 residues. Deletions cut 4 bases from V and 2 bases from J, with 6 bases between. The germline V gene encodes CDR1 KGHDR and CDR2 SFDVKD. Here the CDR3 reads CATSEQNTDTQYF. The CDR3, as DNA: TGTGCCACCAGTGAACAAAACACAGATACGCAGTATTTT.

The V gene is TRBV18, the J gene TRBJ2-1; D gene ambiguous. V gave up 5 bases and J gave up 1 base, with 12 bases separating them. This CDR3 is 15 amino acids long. Germline V lookup: CDR1 KGHSH, CDR2 LQKENI. CDR3 in amino acids: CASSIRTSSYNEQFF. CDR3 coding DNA: TGTGCCAGCTCAATTAGAACGTCATCCTACAATGAGCAGTTCTTC.